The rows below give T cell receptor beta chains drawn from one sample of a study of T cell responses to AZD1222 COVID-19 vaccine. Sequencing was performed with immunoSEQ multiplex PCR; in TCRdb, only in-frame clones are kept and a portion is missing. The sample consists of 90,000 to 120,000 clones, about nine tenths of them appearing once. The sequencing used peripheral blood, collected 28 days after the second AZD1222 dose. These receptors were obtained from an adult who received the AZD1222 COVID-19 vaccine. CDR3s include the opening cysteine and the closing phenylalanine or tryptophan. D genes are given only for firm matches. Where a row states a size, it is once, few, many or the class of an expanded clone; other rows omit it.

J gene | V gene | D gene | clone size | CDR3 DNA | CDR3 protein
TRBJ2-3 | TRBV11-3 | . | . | TGTGCCAGCAGCCAAGGGGGGGGTCCAGATACGCAGTATTTT | CASSQGGGPDTQYF
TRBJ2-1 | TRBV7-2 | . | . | TGTGCCAGCAGCTTAGCGGGAGGTAGCAATGAGCAGTTCTTC | CASSLAGGSNEQFF
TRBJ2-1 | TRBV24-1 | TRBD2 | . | TGTGCCACCAGTGACGCCGGGACTAGCGGGGGGGCCAATGAGCAGTTCTTC | CATSDAGTSGGANEQFF
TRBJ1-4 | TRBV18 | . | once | TGTGCCAGCTCCCTAGGGACGGATAATGAAAAACTGTTTTTT | CASSLGTDNEKLFF
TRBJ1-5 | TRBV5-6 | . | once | TGTGCCAGCAGCCTCGGACGGGTCAATCAGCCCCAGCATTTT | CASSLGRVNQPQHF
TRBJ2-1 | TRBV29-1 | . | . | TGCAGCGTTGACCGGGACGGTTACAATGAGCAGTTCTTC | CSVDRDGYNEQFF
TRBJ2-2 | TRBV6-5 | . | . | TGTGCCAGCACCCAAACAGTAGTTACCGGGGAGCTGTTTTTT | CASTQTVVTGELFF
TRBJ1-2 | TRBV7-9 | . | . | TGTGCCAGCAGCTCCCTTACCCCGGGACTGAACTATGGCTACACCTTC | CASSSLTPGLNYGYTF
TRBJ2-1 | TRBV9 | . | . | TGTGCCAGCAGCGTAGCACCTCTAGGGGGTGGCGAGCAGTTCTTC | CASSVAPLGGGEQFF
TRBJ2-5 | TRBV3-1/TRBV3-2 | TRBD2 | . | TGTGCCATCCAGAATAGCGGGAGTGGGGAGACCCAGTACTTC | CAIQNSGSGETQYF
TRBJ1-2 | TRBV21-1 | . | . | TGTGCCAACCCTTCGTTTCTAGTCAGGGGTTTGGGCTACACCTTC | CANPSFLVRGLGYTF
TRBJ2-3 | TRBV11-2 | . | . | TGTGCCAGCAGCTTAGGACCAGAGGCAGATACGCAGTATTTT | CASSLGPEADTQYF
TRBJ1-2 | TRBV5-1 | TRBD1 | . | TGCGCCAGCAGCTTGGGCTCACAGGGGGCGCGGGGCTACACCTTC | CASSLGSQGARGYTF
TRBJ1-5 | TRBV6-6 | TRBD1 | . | TGTGCCAGCAGACGTGGGGAGGACAGGGTCGGTCAGCCCCAGCATTTT | CASRRGEDRVGQPQHF
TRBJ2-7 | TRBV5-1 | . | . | TGCGCCAGCAGCTTACAAGGGGGGGTCTACGAGCAGTACTTC | CASSLQGGVYEQYF
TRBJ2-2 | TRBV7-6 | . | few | TGTGCCAGCAGCTCTCGGCAGGGGGGGACCGGGGAGCTGTTTTTT | CASSSRQGGTGELFF
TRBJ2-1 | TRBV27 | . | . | TGTGCCAGCTCAAGGGGGACTGGGGGAAACAATGAGCAGTTCTTC | CASSRGTGGNNEQFF
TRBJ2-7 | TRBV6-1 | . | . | TGTGCCAGCAGTGAAGCTCCCGGAGAATTTTACGAGCAGTACTTC | CASSEAPGEFYEQYF
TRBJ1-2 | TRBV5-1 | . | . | TGCGCCAGCACCCGAAGAGGGCAGGGCAGTGAAGGCGCCTATGGCTACACCTTC | CASTRRGQGSEGAYGYTF
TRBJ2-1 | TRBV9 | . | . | TGTGCCAGCAGCCCCTCGGCTGCCTACAATGAGCAGTTCTTC | CASSPSAAYNEQFF
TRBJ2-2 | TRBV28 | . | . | TGTGCCAGCAGTTTTAGGGGGACCCAGCGCGGGGAGCTGTTTTTT | CASSFRGTQRGELFF
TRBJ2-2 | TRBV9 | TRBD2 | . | TGTGCCAGCAGCGTAGAGTGGGATAGCGGGAGTCCCCGGGAGCTGTTTTTT | CASSVEWDSGSPRELFF
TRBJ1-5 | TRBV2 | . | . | TGTGCCAGCCGAAGGCCTTCCCCCAATCAGCCCCAGCATTTT | CASRRPSPNQPQHF
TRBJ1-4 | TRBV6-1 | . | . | TGTGCCAGCAGTGAAGCGCTGGCAGGGCAAACCCTTAATGAAAAACTGTTTTTT | CASSEALAGQTLNEKLFF
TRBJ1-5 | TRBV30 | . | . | TGTGCCTGGAGTAACGAGGGGCTGAGCAATCAGCCCCAGCATTTT | CAWSNEGLSNQPQHF
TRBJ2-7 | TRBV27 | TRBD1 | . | TGTGCCAGCAGTCAGGGACAGTTCCCTGGCGAGCAGTACTTC | CASSQGQFPGEQYF
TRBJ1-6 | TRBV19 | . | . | TGTGCCAGTAGTGAGAGCTCCTATAATTCACCCCTCCACTTT | CASSESSYNSPLHF
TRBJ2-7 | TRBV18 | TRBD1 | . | TGTGCCAGCTCTCCTACCCGGACAGGGGGTTACGAGCAGTACTTC | CASSPTRTGGYEQYF
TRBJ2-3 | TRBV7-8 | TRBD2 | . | TGTGCCAGCAGCATCCAACGGACTAGCGGGAGAAGAGGGACAGATACGCAGTATTTT | CASSIQRTSGRRGTDTQYF
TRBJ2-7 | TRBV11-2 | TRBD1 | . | TGTGCCAGCGTACCCGGGACAGGGGGGATGGACGAGCAGTACTTC | CASVPGTGGMDEQYF
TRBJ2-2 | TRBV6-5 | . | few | TGTGCCAGCAGTTACTCGAGGGACCTGAACACCGGGGAGCTGTTTTTT | CASSYSRDLNTGELFF
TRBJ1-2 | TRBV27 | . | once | TGTGCCAGCAGTTTTAGAGGAAAAGCTAACTATGGCTACACCTTC | CASSFRGKANYGYTF
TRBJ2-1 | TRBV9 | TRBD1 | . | TGTGCCAGCAGCTCTTTCTGGGACCGGGACAGGGGGCGGAATGAGCAGTTCTTC | CASSSFWDRDRGRNEQFF
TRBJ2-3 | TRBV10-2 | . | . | TGCGCCCCCCCCCGGGATTTCCCCTTCACAGATACGCAGTATTTT | CAPPRDFPFTDTQYF
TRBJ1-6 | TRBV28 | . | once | TGTGCCAGCAGTTTTGGGGGGTCCTCCTATAATTCACCCCTCCACTTT | CASSFGGSSYNSPLHF
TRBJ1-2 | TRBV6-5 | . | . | TGTGCCAGCAGTTACTCGAGTGAAGGGGAATATGGCTACACCTTC | CASSYSSEGEYGYTF
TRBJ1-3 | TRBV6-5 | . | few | TGTGCCAGCAGTTACACATGGGGCAGTGGAAACACCATATATTTT | CASSYTWGSGNTIYF
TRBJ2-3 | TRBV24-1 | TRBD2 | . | TGTGCCACCAGTGGGACTAGACGCACAGATACGCAGTATTTT | CATSGTRRTDTQYF
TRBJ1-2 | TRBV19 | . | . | TGTGCCAGTAGTACCCCGGGACAAAACTATGGCTACACCTTC | CASSTPGQNYGYTF
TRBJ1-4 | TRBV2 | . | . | TGTGCCAGCAGTGAAGCGCGATACAGACAATTTTATTTTTCAGATGATGAAAAACTGTTTTTT | CASSEARYRQFYFSDDEKLFF
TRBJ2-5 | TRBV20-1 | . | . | TGCAGTGCTAGTCTACAGGGTGGGGAAGAGACCCAGTACTTC | CSASLQGGEETQYF